The source of this T cell receptor (beta chain) is a study of blood T cell repertoires in COVID-19. Background on the study: Samples representing acute and convalescent COVID-19 were sourced from the United States, Italy and Spain. PBMCs, B-cell-depleted T cells, or T cells were the source of the cDNA or gDNA that made up the material.

Per the original data handling: Using reference gene primer amplification, nucleated cell counts were estimated. Using immunoSEQ multiplex PCR, the repertoire was profiled, and TCRdb retains in-frame clones only, with some absent. For V, J and clone size, that table is used; D and trimming come from the DNA. The sample has approximately 26,000 clones; 82% are singletons. CDR3 length: 16 residues. Germline V gives CDR1 SGHRS, CDR2 YFSETQ. With V trimmed by 4 bases and J by 2 bases, 8 bases remained unmatched. This TCR came from a human donor in a cohort sampled during active COVID-19. The chain uses TRBV5-1 and TRBJ2-2, with 7 positions matching TRBD2. Sequenced input: peripheral blood. The DNA of the CDR3 is TGCGCCAGCAGCCCAGGACTAGGGACCAACACCGGGGAGCTGTTTTTT. Its protein is CASSPGLGTNTGELFF.